Listed here is a single T cell receptor beta chain. The data originate from a study of blood T cell repertoires in COVID-19. In the authors' workflow: Estimation of nucleated cell counts relied on the amplification of reference gene primers. Generated by immunoSEQ multiplex PCR, the TCRdb table keeps only in-frame clones and is missing some. The DNA gave D and trimming, while V, J and clone size come from that table. There are about 72,000 clones in the sample; over 65% occur only once, and 15% to 20% lies in the top ten. CDR1 is KGHSH, CDR2 LQKENI, per germline. The V gene lost 3 bases and the J gene lost 3 bases, with 11 bases spanning the gap. CDR3 length: 14 amino acids.

This clonotype was obtained from a woman of 80 years or more with acute or convalescent COVID-19. Sequencing used peripheral blood. This rearrangement joins TRBV18 to TRBJ1-1; no clear D gene. The CDR3 reads CASSPRGIHTEAFF. As DNA, the CDR3 is TGTGCCAGCTCACCCCGAGGGATACACACTGAAGCTTTCTTT.